A single sample is the source of the 20 T cell receptor beta chains below, sequenced in a study of graft-versus-host responses after intestinal transplantation. No antigen has been identified for these receptors. Libraries were prepared by immunoSEQ multiplex PCR; TCRdb keeps only in-frame clonotypes and omits some of them. This sample has 90,000 to 150,000 clones, with approximately 95% found just once. Material: unstimulated CD8+ T cells sorted from spleen or lymph node cells, obtained before intestinal transplant. These receptors were taken from a human donor who received an intestinal transplant.

This clone has a single count. The V call is TRBV7-6, the J call TRBJ2-5; no definite D call. The J call may be wrong; the DNA end is better matched by TRBJ2-7. The germline CDR1 and CDR2 sequences are SGHVS and FNYEAQ. The CDR3 totals 14 residues. CDR3 loop: CASSPFTGAYEQYF. The CDR3 nucleotides read TGTGCCAGCAGCCCCTTCACTGGGGCCTACGAGCAGTACTTC.

This chain joins TRBV10-2 and TRBJ1-5; TRBD1 agrees at 7 bases. Trimming removed 4 bases from V and 6 bases from J; junction bases left unmatched: 6. In germline, CDR1 is WSHSY, CDR2 SAAADI. This CDR3 has 14 amino acids. The CDR3 nucleotides read TGCGCCAGCAGTGCGACAGGGTCGACTCAGCCCCAGCATTTT. Translating it yields CASSATGSTQPQHF.

This clone was counted once. The V call is TRBV10-3, the J call TRBJ2-7; 8 bases agree with TRBD1. The J segment lost 4 bases and the V segment lost 4 bases, leaving 9 bases of the junction unmatched. From germline, CDR1 is ENHRY and CDR2 SYGVKD. This CDR3 spans 15 amino acids. In DNA form, the CDR3 reads TGTGCCATCAGTGGGACAGGGACTTTGGGGTACGAGCAGTACTTC. This codes for CAISGTGTLGYEQYF.

The chain carries TRBV6-5 and TRBJ2-7, with a weak D call TRBD1 (6 bases). Trimming stripped 2 bases from V and 4 bases from J, with 12 bases between. The V gene's germline CDR1 is MNHEY and CDR2 SVGAGI. This CDR3 has 14 amino acids. The CDR3 reads CASSYGEGGYEQYF. The CDR3 DNA sequence: TGTGCCAGCAGTTACGGAGAAGGGGGTTACGAGCAGTACTTC.

Points on this clone: In the same sample, other DNA sequences code for this CDR3. CDR3 DNA sequence: TGTGCCAGCAGCGTAGCGGGAGGTCTCACAGATACGCAGTATTTT. This gives the protein CASSVAGGLTDTQYF. The J gene is TRBJ2-3, the V gene TRBV9, with 7 bases identical to TRBD2. V shed 0 bases, J shed 2 bases, and the junction held 3 bases outside the gene matches. The CDR3 has 15 amino acids. Germline CDR1 is SGDLS and CDR2 is YYNGEE.

V usage is TRBV29-1 and J usage is TRBJ1-2, with D perhaps TRBD1 (6 bases). Germline loops: CDR1 SQVTM, CDR2 ANQGSEA. V was clipped by 6 bases and J by 4 bases, with 15 bases between them. This CDR3 has 13 amino acids. Here the CDR3 reads CSVKTGSFYGYTF. CDR3 sequence (DNA): TGCAGCGTCAAGACAGGTAGTTTCTATGGCTACACCTTC.

The V call is TRBV9, the J call TRBJ2-7; a weak D match, TRBD1 (6 bases). Trimming cost V 4 bases and J 2 bases, with 22 bases left between them. CDR1 is SGDLS, CDR2 YYNGEE, per germline. This CDR3 contains 17 residues. The CDR3 here is CASSLPGHRKKTYEQYF. The CDR3 coding sequence is TGTGCCAGCAGCCTACCGGGACACAGAAAAAAAACCTACGAGCAGTACTTC.

J is TRBJ2-2 and V is TRBV28; tentative D call: TRBD2 (5 bases). This CDR3 has 14 amino acids. In germline, CDR1 is MDHEN, CDR2 SYDVKM. V lost 7 bases and J 7 bases, leaving 16 bases between the germline ends. The CDR3 sequence: CASKTQATNGELFF. The CDR3 DNA reads TGTGCCAGCAAGACGCAAGCGACTAACGGGGAGCTGTTTTTT.

This chain links TRBV2 with TRBJ2-7; D gene uncertain. The CDR3 is made up of 11 amino acids. Trimming removed 7 bases from V and 7 bases from J, with 11 bases in between. Germline V CDR1 and CDR2: SNHLY, FYNNEI. This chain's CDR3 is CASTPSREQYF. In DNA, the CDR3 is TGTGCCAGCACCCCAAGCCGGGAGCAGTACTTC.

The rearrangement uses TRBV7-3 and TRBJ2-1; 7 bases match TRBD1. CDR1 and CDR2 (germline): SGHTA, FQGTGA. The CDR3 has 15 amino acids. V lost 5 bases, J lost 4 bases, and 8 bases stayed unmatched. The DNA of the CDR3 is TGTGCCAGCAGCCCCTCAGGGGGATTTTACAATGAGCAGTTCTTC. Amino acid sequence: CASSPSGGFYNEQFF.

This sequence joins TRBV19 and TRBJ1-1; no clear D gene. CDR1 and CDR2 (germline): LNHDA, SQIVND (reference sequence). Trimming pared 2 bases from V and 3 bases from J, leaving 1 base between. This CDR3 is 11 amino acids long. For the CDR3, the DNA is TGTGCCAGTAGTATATACACTGAAGCTTTCTTT. As protein: CASSIYTEAFF.

V is TRBV28 and J is TRBJ1-1, with a tentative D call TRBD1 (6 bases). V was shortened by 2 bases and J by 0 bases, with 10 bases between the two germline ends. Germline CDR1 is MDHEN and CDR2 is SYDVKM. The CDR3 covers 15 residues. The CDR3 protein is CASSLGPGVNTEAFF. The CDR3 bases are TGTGCCAGCAGTTTAGGACCAGGGGTGAACACTGAAGCTTTCTTT. Full variable domain (outside the CDR3, taken from reference TRBV28 and TRBJ1-1): DVKVTQSSRYLVKRTGEKVFLECVQDMDHENMFWYRQDPGLGLRLIYFSYDVKMKEKGDIPEGYSVSREKKERFSLILESASTNQTSMYLCASSLGPGVNTEAFFGQGTRLTVV.

This clone was counted a single time. The V call is TRBV28, the J call TRBJ2-3, with D hard to call. The germline V and J ends were trimmed by 10 bases and 3 bases, with 17 bases remaining between them. CDR1 is MDHEN and CDR2 is SYDVKM in the germline V gene. The CDR3 extends over 14 amino acids. For the CDR3, the DNA is TGTGCCACCTGTCCCTATCGGAATACAGATACGCAGTATTTT. This sequence encodes CATCPYRNTDTQYF.

The chain links TRBV7-6 to TRBJ1-1; TRBD1 aligns across 9 bases. Germline-derived CDR1 and CDR2 are SGHVS and FNYEAQ. This CDR3 has 16 amino acids. V lost 4 bases and J lost 4; bases outside the gene matches: 10. CDR3 in DNA: TGTGCCAGCAGCTCAGGACAGGGGATTCAAGGCACTGAAGCTTTCTTT. Its translation: CASSSGQGIQGTEAFF. The entire variable domain, with the rest obtained from reference TRBV7-6 and TRBJ1-1, is as follows: GAGVSQSPRYKVTKRGQDVALRCDPISGHVSLYWYRQALGQGPEFLTYFNYEAQQDKSGLPNDRFSAERPEGSISTLTIQRTEQRDSAMYRCASSSGQGIQGTEAFFGQGTRLTVV.

This rearrangement joins TRBV28 to TRBJ2-5, with D maybe TRBD1 (5 bases). The V end was cut by 2 bases, the J end by 0 bases, with 13 bases between. The germline V gene encodes CDR1 MDHEN and CDR2 SYDVKM. This CDR3 region has 16 residues. The CDR3 protein is CASSLGSGSYQETQYF. The CDR3 coding sequence is TGTGCCAGCAGTTTAGGCTCAGGGTCGTACCAAGAGACCCAGTACTTC.

This clone was detected once. The genes are TRBV6-1 and TRBJ2-5; a weak D match, TRBD2 (6 bases). V was cut by 0 bases and J by 5 bases, with 22 bases left in between. The V gene's germline CDR1 is MNHNS and CDR2 SASEGT. The CDR3 extends over 18 amino acids. In nucleotides, the CDR3 is TGTGCCAGCAGTGAAGCGCTTTATGGGACTGGGGTGGGCGAGACCCAGTACTTC. Translating gives CASSEALYGTGVGETQYF.

The rearrangement links TRBV6-5 to TRBJ2-1; 9 bases line up with TRBD2. The CDR3 is 16 residues long. Per the germline V gene, CDR1 is MNHEY and CDR2 is SVGAGI. The ends lost 4 bases at V and 7 bases at J; junction bases unmatched: 11. Here the CDR3 DNA reads TGTGCCAGCAGTTCCACGGGACTAGCCCGTTGGAATGAGCAGTTCTTC. Protein product: CASSSTGLARWNEQFF.

The V and J genes are TRBV4-2 and TRBJ2-1; TRBD1 agrees at 8 bases. The CDR3 sequence is 16 residues long. Unmatched junction bases numbered 4, after V lost 1 base and J lost 2 bases. Germline V gene sequence: CDR1 LGHNA, CDR2 YNFKEQ. CDR3 residues: CASSQVSGGPYNEQFF. The CDR3 DNA reads TGTGCCAGCAGCCAAGTATCAGGGGGCCCCTACAATGAGCAGTTCTTC.

CDR3 region: CASTSYSLLRGAFF. The CDR3 DNA reads as TGTGCCAGCACCTCGTACTCCCTCCTACGGGGAGCTTTCTTT. V gene TRBV2 combines with J gene TRBJ1-1; D is uncertain. V gave up 7 bases and J gave up 10 bases, with 22 bases separating them. Germline V gene sequence: CDR1 SNHLY, CDR2 FYNNEI. The CDR3 spans 14 residues.

The chain couples TRBV29-1 to TRBJ2-5; 8 nucleotides line up with TRBD2. The CDR3 consists of 15 residues. Germline lookup yields CDR1 SQVTM and CDR2 ANQGSEA. V gave up 2 bases and J gave up 2 bases; unmatched junction bases: 7. The DNA for the CDR3 is TGCAGCGTTGAAACACTAGCGGAGACACAAGAGACCCAGTACTTC. Its translation: CSVETLAETQETQYF.